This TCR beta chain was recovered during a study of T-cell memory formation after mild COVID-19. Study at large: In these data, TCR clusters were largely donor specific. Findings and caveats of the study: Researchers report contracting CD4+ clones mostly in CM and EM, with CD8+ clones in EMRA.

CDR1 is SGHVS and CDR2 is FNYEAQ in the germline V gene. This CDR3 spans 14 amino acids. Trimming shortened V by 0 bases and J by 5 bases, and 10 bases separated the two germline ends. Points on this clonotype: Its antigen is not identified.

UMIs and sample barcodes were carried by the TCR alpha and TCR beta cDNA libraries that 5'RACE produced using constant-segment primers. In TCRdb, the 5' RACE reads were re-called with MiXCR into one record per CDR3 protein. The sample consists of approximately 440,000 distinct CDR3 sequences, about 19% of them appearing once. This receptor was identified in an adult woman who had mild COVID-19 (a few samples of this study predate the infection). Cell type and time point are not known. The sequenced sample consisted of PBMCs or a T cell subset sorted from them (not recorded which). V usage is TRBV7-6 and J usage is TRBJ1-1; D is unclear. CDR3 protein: CASSLARAGTEAFF. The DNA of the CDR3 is TGTGCCAGCAGCTTAGCCAGAGCCGGGACTGAAGCTTTCTTT.